This is a list of T cell receptor beta chains from one sample in a study of T cell responses to AZD1222 COVID-19 vaccine. Profiled with immunoSEQ multiplex PCR; TCRdb holds only in-frame clones, not every one. There are about 140,000 clones in the sample; roughly 90% occur only once, and around 1.6% lies in the top ten. This specimen consisted of peripheral blood, obtained on day 0 of AZD1222 vaccination. All receptors come from an adult in good health. The CDR3 runs from the conserved cysteine through the conserved F or W. A D gene is named only where the DNA matches it firmly. The size of a clone is reported for some rows only, either as once, few or many, or as a class for expanded clones.

>TRBJ2-3|TRBD2|TRBV7-2|.
TGTGCCAGCAGCTTCGAAACTAGCGGGGTGCAGTATTTT
CASSFETSGVQYF
>TRBJ2-2|TRBD2|TRBV4-2|.
TGTGCCAGCAGCCAAGGGCTAGCGGGACGGGTCGGGGAGCTGTTTTTT
CASSQGLAGRVGELFF
>TRBJ1-1|.|TRBV12-3/TRBV12-4|once
TGTGCCAGCAGTTTGGGCAAGAACACTGAAGCTTTCTTT
CASSLGKNTEAFF
>TRBJ2-1|TRBD1|TRBV4-1|.
TGCGCCAGCAGTAATACAGGGGACCCCTACAATGAGCAGTTCTTC
CASSNTGDPYNEQFF
>TRBJ1-5|.|TRBV7-9|.
TGTGCCAGCAGCTTAGCGCACGGAACATATAGCAATCAGCCCCAGCATTTT
CASSLAHGTYSNQPQHF
>TRBJ2-1|.|TRBV7-2|.
TGTGCCAGCAGCTTAGCTTATAGTAAGGGGAGCGATGAGCAGTTCTTC
CASSLAYSKGSDEQFF
>TRBJ2-7|.|TRBV7-3|.
TGTGCCAGCAGCTCTCAGGGTTACGAGCAGTACTTC
CASSSQGYEQYF
>TRBJ1-4|.|TRBV12-3/TRBV12-4|.
TGTGCCAGCAGTTTGGAGTTTACGGAAAAACTGTTTTTT
CASSLEFTEKLFF
>TRBJ1-5|TRBD1|TRBV18|.
TGTGCCAGCTCACTCGGACAGGGGGTTCAGCCCCAGCATTTT
CASSLGQGVQPQHF
>TRBJ1-2|TRBD1|TRBV10-3|.
TGTGCCATCGGGGACAGTGTAAGGAACTATGGCTACACCTTC
CAIGDSVRNYGYTF
>TRBJ2-7|TRBD2|TRBV19|.
TGTGCCAGTAGTACCCTGGGACTAGCGGGAGAGAACTACGAGCAGTACTTC
CASSTLGLAGENYEQYF
>TRBJ2-7|TRBD2|TRBV28|.
TGTGCCAGCAGCCTACAGGGTAGCGGGACCTACGAGCAGTACTTC
CASSLQGSGTYEQYF
>TRBJ2-5|.|TRBV11-3|.
TGTGCCAGCAGCCCCCGTGGGGGGGCAGGAGAGACCCAGTACTTC
CASSPRGGAGETQYF
>TRBJ2-2|.|TRBV9|.
TGTGCCAGCAGCGTAGACCCATCGTTGGGGGGCCGGGTAACCGGGGAGCTGTTTTTT
CASSVDPSLGGRVTGELFF
>TRBJ1-4|TRBD1|TRBV7-9|.
TGTGCCAGCAGCCCACGGACAGGGGTCCTTGCAACTAATGAAAAACTGTTTTTT
CASSPRTGVLATNEKLFF